The 12 T cell receptor beta chains presented below share a single source sample, sequenced in a study of naive and memory T cell subsets. Blood and skin TCR RNA was reverse transcribed with alpha and beta constant primers. Each CDR3 protein is one row after TCRdb ran MiXCR on the 5' RACE reads. The table records about 21,000 distinct CDR3 sequences, about 4.4% of them present only once. Whole-blood samples were over 2 ml of peripheral blood from healthy adult volunteers. These receptors were taken from a male donor in good health.

This clonotype has ten or more counts. DNA for the CDR3: TGTGCCAGCAGCTCTGGGGGATCGGGGGAGACCCAGTACTTC. Protein: CASSSGGSGETQYF. The rearrangement links TRBV11-1 to TRBJ2-5; either TRBD1 or TRBD2 may fit D (5 bases each). CDR1 and CDR2 (germline): SGHAT, FQDESV (reference sequence). Trimming removed 4 bases from V and 5 bases from J, with 14 bases in between. The CDR3 runs to 14 residues. Combining the CDR3 with reference TRBV11-1 and TRBJ2-5 gives the whole variable domain EAEVAQSPRYKITEKSQAVAFWCDPISGHATLYWYRQILGQGPELLVQFQDESVVDDSQLPKDRFSAERLKGVDSTLKIQPAELGDSAMYLCASSSGGSGETQYFGPGTRLLVL.

This clonotype was seen at least ten times. V and J are TRBV7-9 and TRBJ2-7; D may correspond to TRBD1 or TRBD2 (5 bases each). The CDR3 extends over 15 amino acids. Germline-derived CDR1 and CDR2 are SEHNR and FQNEAQ (reference sequence). The germline V and J ends were trimmed by 5 bases and 2 bases, with 16 bases remaining between them. Here the CDR3 DNA reads TGTGCCAGCAGCCCTCGGGGCGACATAACCTACGAGCAGTACTTC. Its protein is CASSPRGDITYEQYF.

This clonotype occurred many times. The chain is built from TRBV7-8 and TRBJ2-5; possible D gene TRBD2, 6 bases. CDR1 is SGHVS and CDR2 is FQNEAQ in the germline V gene. This CDR3 is built from 16 residues. Trimming cost V 4 bases and J 5 bases, with 20 bases left between them. DNA for the CDR3: TGTGCCAGCAGCTCCCGCGACTGGCGGGATAAGGAGACCCAGTACTTC. Protein sequence: CASSSRDWRDKETQYF.

This clonotype was counted many times. This chain connects TRBV20-1 to TRBJ1-4; D ambiguous. Germline V lookup: CDR1 DFQATT, CDR2 SNEGSKA (reference sequence). V lost 4 bases, J lost 8 bases, and 8 bases lay in between. This CDR3 has 11 residues. The CDR3 here is CSANYGEKLFF. CDR3 nucleotides: TGCAGTGCTAATTATGGGGAAAAACTGTTTTTT.

This clonotype was seen at least ten times. V is TRBV5-1 and J is TRBJ2-6; D is possibly TRBD2 (5 bases). This CDR3 region has 16 residues. Germline V lookup: CDR1 SGHRS, CDR2 YFSETQ. With 6 bases removed from V and 0 bases from J, the gap between germline ends came to 13 bases. CDR3 nucleotide sequence: TGCGCCAGCACCCAAAGTGGGAGCTCTGGGGCCAACGTCCTGACTTTC. Protein product: CASTQSGSSGANVLTF.

This clonotype was picked up many times. V and J are TRBV7-2 and TRBJ1-1, with no clear D. Germline CDR1 SGHTA, CDR2 FQGNSA. The CDR3 contains 14 residues. The germline V and J ends were trimmed by 1 base and 1 base, with 7 bases remaining between them. For the CDR3, the DNA is TGTGCCAGCAGCTTAGTGGCCGGGAACACTGAAGCTTTCTTT. Encoded protein: CASSLVAGNTEAFF.

This clonotype was seen at least ten times. CDR3: CASSNRRATSGELFF. Written as DNA, the CDR3 is TGCGCCAGCAGCAACAGGAGGGCCACGTCCGGGGAGCTGTTTTTT. This chain joins TRBV5-1 and TRBJ2-2; a weak D match, TRBD2 (6 bases). Germline V lookup: CDR1 SGHRS, CDR2 YFSETQ. This CDR3 comprises 15 residues. Trimming shortened V by 4 bases and J by 6 bases, and 16 bases separated the two germline ends.

This clonotype was picked up many times. V gene TRBV29-1 combines with J gene TRBJ1-2; perhaps TRBD1 as D (6 bases). The length of the CDR3 is 16 residues. V was cut by 7 bases and J by 2 bases, with 23 bases left in between. Looked up from germline, CDR1 is SQVTM and CDR2 is ANQGSEA. This CDR3 is CSARAPLGGENYGYTF. CDR3 bases: TGCAGCGCCAGAGCCCCGCTAGGGGGTGAGAACTATGGCTACACCTTC.

This clonotype was picked up many times. CDR3 region: CASSIAWGTEGYLGTKNIQYF. In nucleotides, the CDR3 is TGTGCCAGTAGTATAGCATGGGGGACCGAGGGTTATCTCGGGACCAAAAACATTCAGTACTTC. The chain combines TRBV19 with TRBJ2-4; D may be TRBD1 or TRBD2 (5 bases each). Germline values: CDR1 LNHDA, CDR2 SQIVND (reference sequence). Trimming removed 1 base at V and 2 bases at J, with 27 bases between. The CDR3 is 21 amino acids.

The chain has TRBV2 and TRBJ2-7, with unresolved D. V was trimmed by 1 base and J by 7 bases, leaving 8 bases between them. Germline CDR1 SNHLY, CDR2 FYNNEI. This CDR3 region has 12 residues. CDR3 protein: CASSEEFWEQYF. CDR3 in DNA: TGTGCCAGCAGTGAAGAATTCTGGGAGCAGTACTTC.

Points on this clonotype: A much larger clone lies one base from this, so it may be a read error. The genes are TRBV29-1 and TRBJ2-1; possible D gene TRBD1, 5 bases. Per the germline V gene, CDR1 is SQVTM and CDR2 is ANQGSEA. This CDR3 region has 14 residues. CDR3 nucleotides: TGCAGCGTAGAAGGGGCGACCCCATACAATGAGCAGATCTTC. Encoded protein: CSVEGATPYNEQIF.

There are many counts of this clonotype. The CDR3 coding sequence is TGTGCCACCAATGGGTGGGCCAATGAGCAGTTCTTC. Its protein product is CATNGWANEQFF. The genes are TRBV25-1 and TRBJ2-1; D remains ambiguous. V was clipped by 10 bases and J by 6 bases, with 13 bases between them. CDR3 length equals 12 residues. Germline V gene sequence: CDR1 MGHDK, CDR2 SYGVNS. Full variable domain (rest looked up from reference TRBV25-1 and TRBJ2-1): EADIYQTPRYLVIGTGKKITLECSQTMGHDKMYWYQQDPGMELHLIHYSYGVNSTEKGDLSSESTVSRIRTEHFPLTLESARPSHTSQYLCATNGWANEQFFGPGTRLTVL.